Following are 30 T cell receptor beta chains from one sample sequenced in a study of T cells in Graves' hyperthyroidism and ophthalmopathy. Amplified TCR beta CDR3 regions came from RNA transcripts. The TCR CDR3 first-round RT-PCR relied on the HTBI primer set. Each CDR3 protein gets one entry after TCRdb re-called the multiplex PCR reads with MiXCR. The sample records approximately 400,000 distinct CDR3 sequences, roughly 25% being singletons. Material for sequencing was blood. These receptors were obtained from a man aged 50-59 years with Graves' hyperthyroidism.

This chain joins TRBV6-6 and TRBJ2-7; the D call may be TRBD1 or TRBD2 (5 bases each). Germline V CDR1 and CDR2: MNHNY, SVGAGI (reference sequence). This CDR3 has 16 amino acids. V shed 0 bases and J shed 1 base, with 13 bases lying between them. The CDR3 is CASSYSVGTPSYEQYF. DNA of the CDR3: TGTGCCAGCAGTTACTCGGTAGGGACCCCGTCCTACGAGCAGTACTTC.

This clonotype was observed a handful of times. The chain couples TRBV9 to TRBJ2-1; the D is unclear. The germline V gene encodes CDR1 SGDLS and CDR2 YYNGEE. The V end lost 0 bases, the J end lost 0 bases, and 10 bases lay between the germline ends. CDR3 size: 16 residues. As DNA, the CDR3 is TGTGCCAGCAGCGTAGGTACGGCCGGCTCCTACAATGAGCAGTTCTTC. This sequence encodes CASSVGTAGSYNEQFF.

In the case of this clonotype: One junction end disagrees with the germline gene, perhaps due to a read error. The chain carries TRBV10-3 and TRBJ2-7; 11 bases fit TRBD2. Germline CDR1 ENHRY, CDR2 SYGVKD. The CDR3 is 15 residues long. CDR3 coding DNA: TGTGCCGTCAGTGATACTAGCGGGAGCTTGGTGGAGCAGTACTTC. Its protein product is CAVSDTSGSLVEQYF.

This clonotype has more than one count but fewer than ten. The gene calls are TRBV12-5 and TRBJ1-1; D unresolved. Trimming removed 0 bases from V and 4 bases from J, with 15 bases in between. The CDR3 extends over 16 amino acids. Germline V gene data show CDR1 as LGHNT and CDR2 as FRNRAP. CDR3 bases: TGTGCTAGTGGTTTGGTCCTCGGACGGCTGGGCACTGAAGCTTTCTTT. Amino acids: CASGLVLGRLGTEAFF.

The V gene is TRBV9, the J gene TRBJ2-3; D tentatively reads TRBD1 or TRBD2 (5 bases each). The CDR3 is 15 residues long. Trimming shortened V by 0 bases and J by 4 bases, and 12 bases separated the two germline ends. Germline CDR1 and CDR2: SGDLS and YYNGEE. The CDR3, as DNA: TGTGCCAGCAGCGTAGCTCCCCGGGGCGCAGATACGCAGTATTTT. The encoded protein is CASSVAPRGADTQYF.

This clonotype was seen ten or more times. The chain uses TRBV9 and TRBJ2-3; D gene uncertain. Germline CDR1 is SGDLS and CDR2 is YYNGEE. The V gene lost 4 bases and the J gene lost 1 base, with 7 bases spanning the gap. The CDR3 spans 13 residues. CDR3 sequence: CASSTGGTDTQYF. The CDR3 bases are TGTGCCAGCAGCACTGGGGGCACAGATACGCAGTATTTT.

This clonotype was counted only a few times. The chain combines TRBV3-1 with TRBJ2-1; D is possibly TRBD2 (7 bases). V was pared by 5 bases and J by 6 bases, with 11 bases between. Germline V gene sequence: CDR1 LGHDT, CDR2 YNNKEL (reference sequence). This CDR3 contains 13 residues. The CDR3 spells CASSWGGANEQFF. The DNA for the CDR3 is TGTGCCAGCAGCTGGGGGGGGGCCAATGAGCAGTTCTTC.

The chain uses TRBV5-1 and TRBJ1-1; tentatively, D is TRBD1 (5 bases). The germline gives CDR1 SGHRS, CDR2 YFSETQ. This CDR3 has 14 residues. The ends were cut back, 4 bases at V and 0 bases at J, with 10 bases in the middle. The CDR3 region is CASSADSMNTEAFF. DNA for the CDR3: TGCGCCAGCAGCGCCGACAGCATGAACACTGAAGCTTTCTTT.

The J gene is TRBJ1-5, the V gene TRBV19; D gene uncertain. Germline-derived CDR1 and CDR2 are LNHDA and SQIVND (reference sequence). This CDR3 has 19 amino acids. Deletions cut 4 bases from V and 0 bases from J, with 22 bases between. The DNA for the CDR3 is TGTGCCAGTAGTACCATCAGAGACCGACCGACTTATAGCAATCAGCCCCAGCATTTT. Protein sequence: CASSTIRDRPTYSNQPQHF.

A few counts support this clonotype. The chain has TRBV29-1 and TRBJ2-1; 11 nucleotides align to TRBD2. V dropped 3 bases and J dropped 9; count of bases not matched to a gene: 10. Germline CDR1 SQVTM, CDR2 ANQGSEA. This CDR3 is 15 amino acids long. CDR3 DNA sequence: TGCAGCGTTGAGTTGGGGCTAGCGGGAGGAGGTGAGCAGTTCTTC. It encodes CSVELGLAGGGEQFF.

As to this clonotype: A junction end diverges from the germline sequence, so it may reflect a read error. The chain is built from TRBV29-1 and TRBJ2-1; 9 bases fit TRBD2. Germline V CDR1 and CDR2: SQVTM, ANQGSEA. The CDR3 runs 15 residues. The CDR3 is CSVEGRREGENGQFF. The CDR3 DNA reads TGCAGCGTTGAAGGGAGGCGGGAGGGGGAAAATGGGCAGTTCTTC.

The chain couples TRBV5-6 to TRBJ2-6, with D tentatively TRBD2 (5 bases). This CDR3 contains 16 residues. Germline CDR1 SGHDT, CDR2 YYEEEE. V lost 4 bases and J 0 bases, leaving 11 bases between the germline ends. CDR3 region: CASSALGVSGANVLTF. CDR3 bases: TGTGCCAGCAGCGCGCTCGGGGTCTCTGGGGCCAACGTCCTGACTTTC.

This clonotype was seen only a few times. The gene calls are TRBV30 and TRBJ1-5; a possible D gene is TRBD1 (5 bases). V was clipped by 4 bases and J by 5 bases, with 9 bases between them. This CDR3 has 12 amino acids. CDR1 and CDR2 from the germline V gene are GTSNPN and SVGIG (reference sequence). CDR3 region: CAWTQGDQPQHF. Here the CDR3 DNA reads TGTGCCTGGACCCAGGGAGATCAGCCCCAGCATTTT.

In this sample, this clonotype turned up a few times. For the CDR3, the DNA is TGTGCCAGCAGCGGAGGGGCAAACACTGAAGCTTTCTTT. Translating it yields CASSGGANTEAFF. The chain carries TRBV9 and TRBJ1-1, with D perhaps TRBD1 (5 bases). Per germline, CDR1 SGDLS and CDR2 YYNGEE. The germline V and J ends were trimmed by 3 bases and 2 bases, with 8 bases remaining between them. The CDR3 runs to 13 residues.

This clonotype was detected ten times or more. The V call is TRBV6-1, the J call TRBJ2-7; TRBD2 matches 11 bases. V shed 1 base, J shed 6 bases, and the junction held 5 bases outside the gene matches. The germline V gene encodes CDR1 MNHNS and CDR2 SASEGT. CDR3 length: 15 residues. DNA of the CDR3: TGTGCCAGCAGTGAAGAGGGACTAGCGGCTAGCGAGCAGTACTTC. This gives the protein CASSEEGLAASEQYF.

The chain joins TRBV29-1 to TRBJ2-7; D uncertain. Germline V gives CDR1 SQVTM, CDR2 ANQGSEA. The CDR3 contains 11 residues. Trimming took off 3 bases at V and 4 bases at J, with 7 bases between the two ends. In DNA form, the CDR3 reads TGCAGCGTTGATTACGGTTACGAGCAGTACTTC. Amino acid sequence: CSVDYGYEQYF.

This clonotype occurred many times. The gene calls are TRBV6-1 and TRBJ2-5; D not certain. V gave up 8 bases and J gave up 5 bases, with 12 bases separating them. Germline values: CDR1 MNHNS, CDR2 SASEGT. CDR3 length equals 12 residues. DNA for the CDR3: TGTGCCAGCGATCGGGCTCGGGAGACCCAGTACTTC. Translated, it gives CASDRARETQYF.

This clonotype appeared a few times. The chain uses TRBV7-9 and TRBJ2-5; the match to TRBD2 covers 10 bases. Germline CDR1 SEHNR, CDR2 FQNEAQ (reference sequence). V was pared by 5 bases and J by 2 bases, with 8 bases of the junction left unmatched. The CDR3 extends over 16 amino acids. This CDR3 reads CASSRTSGGQQETQYF. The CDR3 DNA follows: TGTGCCAGCAGCCGGACTAGCGGAGGGCAACAAGAGACCCAGTACTTC.

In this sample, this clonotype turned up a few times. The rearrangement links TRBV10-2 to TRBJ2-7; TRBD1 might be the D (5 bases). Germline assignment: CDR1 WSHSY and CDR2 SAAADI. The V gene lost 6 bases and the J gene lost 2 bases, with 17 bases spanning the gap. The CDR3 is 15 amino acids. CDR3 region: CASRVGLGPPYEQYF. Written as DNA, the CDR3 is TGCGCCAGCAGGGTAGGGTTGGGGCCCCCCTACGAGCAGTACTTC.

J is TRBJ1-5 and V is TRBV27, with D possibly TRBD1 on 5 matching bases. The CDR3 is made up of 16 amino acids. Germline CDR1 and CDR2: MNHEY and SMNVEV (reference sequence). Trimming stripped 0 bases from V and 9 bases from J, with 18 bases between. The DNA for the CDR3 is TGTGCCAGCAGTTTATCGGGGGGTAATAGCTGGGGGCCCCAGCATTTT. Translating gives CASSLSGGNSWGPQHF.

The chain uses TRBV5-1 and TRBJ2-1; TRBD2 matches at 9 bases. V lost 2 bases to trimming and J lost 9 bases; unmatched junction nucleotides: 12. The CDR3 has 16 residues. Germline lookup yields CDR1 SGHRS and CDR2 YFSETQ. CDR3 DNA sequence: TGCGCCAGCAGCTTCACATCGGGACTAGCATTTGGTGAGCAGTTCTTC. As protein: CASSFTSGLAFGEQFF.

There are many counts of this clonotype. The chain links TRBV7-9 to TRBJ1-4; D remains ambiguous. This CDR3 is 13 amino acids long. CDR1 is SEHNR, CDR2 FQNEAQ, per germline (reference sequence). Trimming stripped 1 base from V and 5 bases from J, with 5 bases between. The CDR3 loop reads CASSLERNEKLFF. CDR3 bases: TGTGCCAGCAGCTTAGAAAGGAATGAAAAACTGTTTTTT. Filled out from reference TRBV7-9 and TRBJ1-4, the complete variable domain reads DTGVSQNPRHKITKRGQNVTFRCDPISEHNRLYWYRQTLGQGPEFLTYFQNEAQLEKSRLLSDRFSAERPKGSFSTLEIQRTEQGDSAMYLCASSLERNEKLFFGSGTQLSVL.

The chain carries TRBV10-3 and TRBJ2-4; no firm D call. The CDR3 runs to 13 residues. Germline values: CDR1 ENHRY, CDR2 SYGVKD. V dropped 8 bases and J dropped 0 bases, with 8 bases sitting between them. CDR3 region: CAISAEAKNIQYF. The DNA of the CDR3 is TGTGCCATCTCTGCCGAAGCCAAAAACATTCAGTACTTC.

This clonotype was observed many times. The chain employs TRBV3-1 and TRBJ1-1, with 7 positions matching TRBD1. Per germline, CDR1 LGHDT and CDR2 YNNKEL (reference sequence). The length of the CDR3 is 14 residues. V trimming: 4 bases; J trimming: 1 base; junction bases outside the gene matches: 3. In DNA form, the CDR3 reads TGTGCCAGCAGCCCGACAGGGAAGAACACTGAAGCTTTCTTT. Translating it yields CASSPTGKNTEAFF.

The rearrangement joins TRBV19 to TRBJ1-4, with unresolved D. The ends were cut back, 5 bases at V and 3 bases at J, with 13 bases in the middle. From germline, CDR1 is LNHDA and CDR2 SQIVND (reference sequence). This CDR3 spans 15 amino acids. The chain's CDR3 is CASSLGRMPNEKLFF. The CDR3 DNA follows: TGTGCCAGTAGTTTAGGACGGATGCCTAATGAAAAACTGTTTTTT. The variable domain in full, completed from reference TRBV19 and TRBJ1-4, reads DGGITQSPKYLFRKEGQNVTLSCEQNLNHDAMYWYRQDPGQGLRLIYYSQIVNDFQKGDIAEGYSVSREKKESFPLTVTSAQKNPTAFYLCASSLGRMPNEKLFFGSGTQLSVL.

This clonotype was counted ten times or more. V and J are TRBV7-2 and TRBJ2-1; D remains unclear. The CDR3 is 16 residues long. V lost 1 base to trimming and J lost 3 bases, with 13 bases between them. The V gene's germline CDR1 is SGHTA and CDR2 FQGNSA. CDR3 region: CASSLVPMQVYNEQFF. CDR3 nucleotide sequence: TGTGCCAGCAGCTTAGTTCCGATGCAGGTCTACAATGAGCAGTTCTTC.

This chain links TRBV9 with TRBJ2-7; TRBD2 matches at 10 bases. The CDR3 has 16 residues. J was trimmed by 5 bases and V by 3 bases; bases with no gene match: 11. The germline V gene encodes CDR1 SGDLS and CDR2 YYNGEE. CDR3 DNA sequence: TGTGCCAGCAGCGCCCAGCTAGCGGGAGAAACAAACGAGCAGTACTTC. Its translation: CASSAQLAGETNEQYF.

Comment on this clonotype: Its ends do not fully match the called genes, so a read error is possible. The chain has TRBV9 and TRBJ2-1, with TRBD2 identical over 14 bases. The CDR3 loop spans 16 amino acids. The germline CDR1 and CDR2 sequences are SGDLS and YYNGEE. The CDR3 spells CASSAGTSGSYNERFF. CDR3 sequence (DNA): TGTGCCAGCAGCGCAGGGACTAGCGGGAGTTACAATGAGCGGTTCTTC.

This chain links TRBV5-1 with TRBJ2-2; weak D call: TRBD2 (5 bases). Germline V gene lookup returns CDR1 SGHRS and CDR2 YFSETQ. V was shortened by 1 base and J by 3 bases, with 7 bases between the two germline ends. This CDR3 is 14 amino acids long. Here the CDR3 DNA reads TGCGCCAGCAGCTTGCGGGGAGACACCGGGGAGCTGTTTTTT. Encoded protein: CASSLRGDTGELFF.

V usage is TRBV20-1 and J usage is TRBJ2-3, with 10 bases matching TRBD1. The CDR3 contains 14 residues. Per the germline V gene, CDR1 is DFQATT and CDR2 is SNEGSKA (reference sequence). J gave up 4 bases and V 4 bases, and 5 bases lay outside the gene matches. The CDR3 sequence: CSANLGTGADTQYF. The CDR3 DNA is TGCAGTGCTAACCTCGGGACAGGGGCAGATACGCAGTATTTT.